This TCR beta chain was sequenced during a study of monozygotic twins with cystic fibrosis. Regarding the study as a whole: Low clonality (median around 0.0095) suggested a mostly naive repertoire. V usage most resembled the co-twin in 13 of 16 pairs. Nucleotide-identical clonotype sharing was significantly higher within monozygotic CF twin pairs than between unrelated CF individuals.

Concerning this clone: Its antigen is not identified.

The table came from immunoSEQ multiplex PCR; TCRdb's copy has only in-frame clones and leaves some out. This table holds 30,000 to 35,000 clones, approximately 72% found once. This sequence originates from a girl under 18 with cystic fibrosis. The sequencing sample was made of blood.

In DNA form, the CDR3 reads TGCAGTGCTAGAGTAGGTGAAAAACTGTTTTTT. It yields the protein CSARVGEKLFF. This chain uses TRBV20-1 with TRBJ1-4; the D is unclear. Trimming cost V 1 base and J 7 bases, with 4 bases left between them. CDR1 DFQATT and CDR2 SNEGSKA come from the germline V gene (reference sequence). This CDR3 contains 11 residues.